The 25 T cell receptor beta chains in this list originate from one sample, sequenced in a study of CD4 T cells in relation to SARS-CoV-2 and coronaviruses. The protocol was immunoSEQ multiplex PCR, while the TCRdb copy is restricted to in-frame clones and leaves out a portion. The sample contains about 26,000 clones, around 80% of which appear only once. CD4+ T cells from unexposed donors were obtained before the COVID-19 pandemic (2011-2018). After roughly ten days of culture, CD4+ T cells were isolated. Their recognized antigens are unknown. The sequencing sample was made of CD4+ T cells from PBMCs, cultured in vitro. All receptors come from a human donor in good health.

This clone turned up a few times. The gene calls are TRBV11-2 and TRBJ1-2; D possibly corresponds to TRBD1 (5 bases). Germline V lookup: CDR1 SGHAT, CDR2 FQNNGV. The V and J ends lost 3 bases and 4 bases respectively, with 12 bases between them. This CDR3 is built from 14 residues. As DNA, the CDR3 is TGTGCCAGCAGCTTCGGGGGATTCGGCTATGGCTACACCTTC. Its translation is CASSFGGFGYGYTF. Drawing the rest from reference TRBV11-2 and TRBJ1-2, the complete variable domain is EAGVAQSPRYKIIEKRQSVAFWCNPISGHATLYWYQQILGQGPKLLIQFQNNGVVDDSQLPKDRFSAERLKGVDSTLKIQPAKLEDSAVYLCASSFGGFGYGYTFGSGTRLTVV.

The rearrangement uses TRBV29-1 and TRBJ2-2; D might be TRBD2 (6 bases). The CDR3 extends over 17 amino acids. Trimming left V 4 bases short and J 1 base short, with 19 bases between. Germline assignment: CDR1 SQVTM and CDR2 ANQGSEA. The CDR3 DNA reads as TGCAGCGTTGTATGGGCGGGGCGGGGATGGAACACCGGGGAGCTGTTTTTT. Its protein product is CSVVWAGRGWNTGELFF.

The chain has TRBV30 and TRBJ2-7; 7 bases are a match to TRBD1. This CDR3 is 13 amino acids long. The junction had 6 bases not matched to a gene; V was cut back by 1 base and J by 6 bases. Germline V lookup: CDR1 GTSNPN, CDR2 SVGIG (reference sequence). CDR3 coding DNA: TGTGCCTGGAGTGCAGGGGGACCCCGCGAGCAGTACTTC. Residues: CAWSAGGPREQYF. Together with reference TRBV30 and TRBJ2-7, the CDR3 gives the full variable domain: SQTIHQWPATLVQPVGSPLSLECTVEGTSNPNLYWYRQAAGRGLQLLFYSVGIGQISSEVPQNLSASRPQDRQFILSSKKLLLSDSGFYLCAWSAGGPREQYFGPGTRLTVT.

This chain joins TRBV5-1 and TRBJ1-3; D is uncertain. CDR1 SGHRS and CDR2 YFSETQ come from the germline V gene. The CDR3 sequence is 16 residues long. The V end was cut by 0 bases, the J end by 4 bases, with 14 bases between. CDR3 sequence (DNA): TGCGCCAGCAGCTTGGATGCAGGCCCGGGGGGAAACACCATATATTTT. Protein sequence: CASSLDAGPGGNTIYF. The variable domain in full, completed from reference TRBV5-1 and TRBJ1-3, reads KAGVTQTPRYLIKTRGQQVTLSCSPISGHRSVSWYQQTPGQGLQFLFEYFSETQRNKGNFPGRFSGRQFSNSRSEMNVSTLELGDSALYLCASSLDAGPGGNTIYFGEGSWLTVV.

J is TRBJ2-1 and V is TRBV24-1, with D perhaps assigned TRBD1 or TRBD2 (5 bases each). This CDR3 has 14 residues. Germline V lookup: CDR1 KGHDR, CDR2 SFDVKD. Trimming pared 3 bases from V and 6 bases from J, leaving 11 bases between. The CDR3 nucleotides are TGTGCCACCAGTGATCCGGGACGTTCCAATGAGCAGTTCTTC. This translates into CATSDPGRSNEQFF.

V usage is TRBV6-2 or TRBV6-3 and J usage is TRBJ2-1; no clear D. The CDR3 is made up of 13 amino acids. Trimming left V 2 bases short and J 9 bases short, with 11 bases between. Germline V CDR1 and CDR2: MNHEY, SVGEGT. The chain's CDR3 is CASSYIPGGEQFF. CDR3 DNA: TGTGCCAGCAGTTACATTCCCGGTGGTGAGCAGTTCTTC.

The chain couples TRBV19 to TRBJ2-2; 9 bases fit TRBD1. The germline CDR1 and CDR2 sequences are LNHDA and SQIVND (reference sequence). This CDR3 has 15 residues. J was trimmed by 3 bases and V by 6 bases; bases with no gene match: 5. The CDR3 DNA sequence: TGTGCCAGTAGGCCGGGACAGGGCTACACCGGGGAGCTGTTTTTT. Encoded protein: CASRPGQGYTGELFF.

The J gene is TRBJ2-3, the V gene TRBV10-1; TRBD2 aligns across 14 bases. The CDR3 totals 16 residues. V lost 7 bases, J lost 6 bases, and 9 bases stayed unmatched. Germline loops: CDR1 WNHNN, CDR2 SYGVQD (reference sequence). CDR3 sequence (DNA): TGCGCCAGCAACTCGGGACTAGCGGGGGAGTCGGATACGCAGTATTTT. Translated: CASNSGLAGESDTQYF.

The chain is built from TRBV19 and TRBJ1-2, with D possibly matching TRBD1 (5 bases). Between the trimmed V and J ends, which lost 5 bases and 1 base, there was a span of 11 bases. The V gene's germline CDR1 is LNHDA and CDR2 SQIVND (reference sequence). CDR3 size: 14 residues. In DNA form, the CDR3 reads TGTGCCAGTAGTGGGACGGGTATTAACTATGGCTACACCTTC. Residues: CASSGTGINYGYTF.

This sequence joins TRBV29-1 and TRBJ2-5; 7 bases match TRBD2. This CDR3 contains 14 residues. J was trimmed by 5 bases and V by 6 bases; bases with no gene match: 12. Looked up from germline, CDR1 is SQVTM and CDR2 is ANQGSEA. CDR3 in DNA: TGCAGCGTCGGCCAGTCGGGGGGTGGGGAGACCCAGTACTTC. This sequence encodes CSVGQSGGGETQYF.

The gene calls are TRBV12-3 or TRBV12-4 and TRBJ2-7; no clear D gene. V dropped 8 bases and J dropped 2 bases, with 4 bases sitting between them. The CDR3 is 10 residues long. The CDR3 DNA sequence: TGTGCCAGCCGGACCTACGAGCAGTACTTC. Amino acid sequence: CASRTYEQYF.

This clone has more than one count but fewer than ten. The rearrangement links TRBV6-2 or TRBV6-3 to TRBJ2-7; no reliable D call. The V and J ends lost 4 bases and 7 bases respectively, with 11 bases between them. The CDR3 is made up of 12 amino acids. CDR1 and CDR2 from the germline V gene are MNHEY and SVGEGT. CDR3 in amino acids: CASSFGPGEQYF. CDR3 DNA: TGTGCCAGCAGTTTTGGACCCGGGGAGCAGTACTTC.

The rearrangement joins TRBV5-1 to TRBJ1-1, with D hard to call. The CDR3 has 14 amino acids. Germline V gives CDR1 SGHRS, CDR2 YFSETQ. V was trimmed by 4 bases and J by 1 base, leaving 11 bases between them. The CDR3 protein is CASSKDGPNTEAFF. The CDR3 region has the DNA TGCGCCAGCAGCAAGGACGGTCCGAACACTGAAGCTTTCTTT.

This chain uses TRBV28 with TRBJ2-6; TRBD2 might be the D (5 bases). Germline values: CDR1 MDHEN, CDR2 SYDVKM. This CDR3 has 15 residues. V lost 6 bases and J 2 bases, leaving 11 bases between the germline ends. In DNA form, the CDR3 reads TGTGCCAGCAGCAACGGGGTCACTGGGGCCAACGTCCTGACTTTC. It yields the protein CASSNGVTGANVLTF.

This sequence joins TRBV2 and TRBJ2-3; 9 bases agree with TRBD1. Germline assignment: CDR1 SNHLY and CDR2 FYNNEI. The CDR3 is 15 residues long. Trimming cost V 7 bases and J 2 bases; bases outside gene matches: 7. CDR3: CASTLDRGVTDTQYF. The CDR3 DNA sequence: TGTGCCAGCACCCTTGACAGGGGGGTCACAGATACGCAGTATTTT.

The gene calls are TRBV5-1 and TRBJ1-1, with 8 nucleotides matching TRBD1. After removal of 6 bases from V and 1 base from J, the junction contained 8 bases not matched to a gene. The V gene's germline CDR1 is SGHRS and CDR2 YFSETQ. The CDR3 runs to 15 residues. The CDR3 loop is CASNPGQGWNTEAFF. For the CDR3, the DNA is TGCGCCAGCAACCCTGGACAGGGCTGGAACACTGAAGCTTTCTTT.

J is TRBJ1-1 and V is TRBV7-3; 9 bases align to TRBD1. CDR1 and CDR2 from the germline V gene are SGHTA and FQGTGA. The trim removed 3 bases at V and 3 bases at J, leaving 2 bases unmatched. CDR3 length: 14 amino acids. Here the CDR3 DNA reads TGTGCCAGCAGCTTGGGACAGGGATACACTGAAGCTTTCTTT. This translates into CASSLGQGYTEAFF.

The V gene is TRBV9, the J gene TRBJ1-6, with D tentatively TRBD1 (5 bases). Trimming took 0 bases from V and 5 from J, leaving 12 bases between them. In germline, CDR1 is SGDLS, CDR2 YYNGEE. There are 16 residues in the CDR3. The CDR3 region has the DNA TGTGCCAGCAGCGTAGGAGGCGGGACGGATAATTCACCCCTCCACTTT. This translates into CASSVGGGTDNSPLHF.

The DNA of the CDR3 is TGCGCCAGCAGCTTGGATAACACCGGGGAGCTGTTTTTT. It specifies CASSLDNTGELFF. V and J are TRBV5-1 and TRBJ2-2; D is unresolved. The V gene lost 0 bases and the J gene lost 2 bases, with 2 bases spanning the gap. From germline, CDR1 is SGHRS and CDR2 YFSETQ. The CDR3 is made up of 13 amino acids. Drawing the rest from reference TRBV5-1 and TRBJ2-2, the complete variable domain is KAGVTQTPRYLIKTRGQQVTLSCSPISGHRSVSWYQQTPGQGLQFLFEYFSETQRNKGNFPGRFSGRQFSNSRSEMNVSTLELGDSALYLCASSLDNTGELFFGEGSRLTVL.

The chain has TRBV7-8 and TRBJ2-5; 9 bases align to TRBD1. Trimming removed 1 base from V and 5 bases from J; junction bases left unmatched: 8. This CDR3 contains 16 residues. Germline loops: CDR1 SGHVS, CDR2 FQNEAQ. The CDR3 bases are TGTGCCAGCAGCTTAGAGGACAGGGGAGGGGTTGAGACCCAGTACTTC. It yields the protein CASSLEDRGGVETQYF.

The CDR3, as DNA: TGTGCCAGCAGCCAAGGTTCGGCAGGGGGTGACACAGATACGCAGTATTTT. As protein: CASSQGSAGGDTDTQYF. This chain connects TRBV4-2 to TRBJ2-3; TRBD1 matches at 7 bases. This CDR3 has 17 amino acids. The germline CDR1 and CDR2 sequences are LGHNA and YNFKEQ. V shed 1 base and J 2 bases; nucleotides not matched to a gene: 9.

This chain connects TRBV10-1 to TRBJ2-1, with 7 bases aligning to TRBD2. The germline CDR1 and CDR2 sequences are WNHNN and SYGVQD (reference sequence). The CDR3 extends over 14 amino acids. The V and J ends lost 4 bases and 2 bases, in that order; junction bases with no gene match: 2. The CDR3 loop is CASSVRGAYNEQFF. The CDR3 DNA sequence: TGCGCCAGCAGTGTACGGGGGGCCTACAATGAGCAGTTCTTC.

V and J are TRBV19 and TRBJ1-3; TRBD1 might be the D (5 bases). Germline CDR1 LNHDA, CDR2 SQIVND (reference sequence). Trimming shortened V by 11 bases and J by 0 bases, and 14 bases separated the two germline ends. The CDR3 spans 14 residues. Here the CDR3 DNA reads TGTGCCTCGGGACCTTCTCTCTCTGGAAACACCATATATTTT. This codes for CASGPSLSGNTIYF.

The CDR3 loop is CASSVRGRGNTGELFF. In DNA, the CDR3 is TGTGCCAGCAGCGTTCGCGGGAGAGGGAACACCGGGGAGCTGTTTTTT. This rearrangement joins TRBV9 to TRBJ2-2; 7 bases line up with TRBD2. After removal of 2 bases from V and 1 base from J, the junction contained 5 bases not matched to a gene. The CDR3 is 16 residues long. Germline values: CDR1 SGDLS, CDR2 YYNGEE. Full variable domain (missing parts from reference TRBV9 and TRBJ2-2): DSGVTQTPKHLITATGQRVTLRCSPRSGDLSVYWYQQSLDQGLQFLIQYYNGEERAKGNILERFSAQQFPDLHSELNLSSLELGDSALYFCASSVRGRGNTGELFFGEGSRLTVL.

The chain carries TRBV7-8 and TRBJ2-7; D gene ambiguous. V was clipped by 6 bases and J by 6 bases, with 18 bases between them. The CDR3 runs to 14 residues. Per the germline V gene, CDR1 is SGHVS and CDR2 is FQNEAQ. Written as DNA, the CDR3 is TGTGCCAGCAGAAAAAGGTGGGAAGGTGGCGAGCAGTACTTC. Its translation: CASRKRWEGGEQYF. The variable domain in full, with the rest retrieved from reference TRBV7-8 and TRBJ2-7, is GAGVSQSPRYKVAKRGQDVALRCDPISGHVSLFWYQQALGQGPEFLTYFQNEAQLDKSGLPSDRFFAERPEGSVSTLKIQRTQQEDSAVYLCASRKRWEGGEQYFGPGTRLTVT.